These 17 T cell receptor beta chains share one sample of origin, sequenced in a study of spatial heterogeneity in lung cancer. MiXCR, applied by TCRdb to the 5' RACE reads, yields one record per CDR3 protein. The sample records about 660 distinct CDR3 sequences, 50% to 75% being singletons. Time point meaning: blood at routine non-recurrence follow-up after resection. The sample here was PBMCs, taken at follow-up. These receptors came from a female donor with early-stage non-small cell lung cancer.

In the case of this clonotype: This beta chain represents an off-target read in a library built for alpha chains; its size is of limited meaning. The chain's CDR3 is CASSQDSAANTGELFF. CDR3 nucleotide sequence: TGCGCCAGCAGCCAAGATTCCGCCGCGAACACCGGGGAGCTGTTTTTT. V usage is TRBV4-3 and J usage is TRBJ2-2; D not resolved. V lost 0 bases and J 0 bases, leaving 8 bases between the germline ends. This CDR3 contains 16 residues. Germline CDR1 LGHNA, CDR2 YSLEER.

In regard to this clonotype: Since the library was made to target alpha chains, this beta chain is a stray read and its abundance is not meaningful. The V call is TRBV20-1, the J call TRBJ2-3; D gene unclear. V shed 3 bases and J shed 2 bases, with 9 bases lying between them. The CDR3 covers 13 residues. CDR1 DFQATT and CDR2 SNEGSKA come from the germline V gene (reference sequence). The CDR3 sequence is CSARVSHTDTQYF. The CDR3 DNA sequence: TGCAGTGCTAGGGTCAGCCACACAGATACGCAGTATTTT.

For this clonotype: This beta chain is a stray sequence in a library constructed for alpha chains; its clone size is not meaningful. The chain recombines TRBV7-8 with TRBJ2-2; maybe TRBD1 (5 bases). The V gene's germline CDR1 is SGHVS and CDR2 FQNEAQ. The CDR3 has 15 amino acids. The V end was cut by 2 bases, the J end by 3 bases, with 10 bases between. In DNA form, the CDR3 reads TGTGCCAGCAGCTTATTTGCAGGGCACACCGGGGAGCTGTTTTTT. This encodes CASSLFAGHTGELFF.

This clonotype occurred a few times. This beta chain was picked up by a library intended for alpha chains and is off target, so its count carries little meaning. The chain employs TRBV10-3 and TRBJ2-1, with TRBD1 matching over 7 bases. V gave up 4 bases and J gave up 3 bases; unmatched junction bases: 3. The CDR3 sequence is 14 residues long. Germline V lookup: CDR1 ENHRY, CDR2 SYGVKD. CDR3 loop: CAISGDSFYNEQFF. The CDR3 DNA follows: TGTGCCATCAGTGGGGACAGCTTCTACAATGAGCAGTTCTTC.

About this clonotype itself: This beta chain represents an off-target read in a library built for alpha chains; its size is of limited meaning. The chain recombines TRBV7-8 with TRBJ2-7, with TRBD1 as a possible D gene (6 bases). Germline lookup yields CDR1 SGHVS and CDR2 FQNEAQ. V lost 3 bases to trimming and J lost 4 bases, with 16 bases between them. CDR3 length: 15 amino acids. DNA for the CDR3: TGTGCCAGCAGCTTTCGTGATGCAGGGGTTTACGAGCAGTACTTC. Translating gives CASSFRDAGVYEQYF.

Comment on this clonotype: An end of the junction differs from the germline gene, which may be a read error. This beta chain is a stray read from a library made for alpha chains; its abundance is not meaningful. This chain connects TRBV20-1 to TRBJ2-7; possibly TRBD2 for D (7 bases). The CDR3 spans 14 residues. CDR1 and CDR2 from the germline V gene are DFQATT and SNEGSKA (reference sequence). The CDR3 reads CSAGGLAATYERYF. CDR3 in DNA: TGCAGTGCTGGGGGGCTAGCGGCTACCTACGAGCGGTACTTC.

Concerning this clonotype: Because this beta chain is a stray read in a library intended to capture alpha chains, its abundance should not be given much weight. The chain joins TRBV19 to TRBJ2-3; D unclear. This CDR3 has 15 residues. CDR1 and CDR2 (germline): LNHDA, SQIVND (reference sequence). Trimming removed 2 bases at V and 4 bases at J, with 13 bases between. The CDR3 nucleotides are TGTGCCAGTAGTATAAGAGGTGGTTTCGCAGATACGCAGTATTTT. Translation gives CASSIRGGFADTQYF.

As concerns this clonotype: This beta chain is a stray read from a library made for alpha chains; its abundance is not meaningful. This rearrangement joins TRBV5-1 to TRBJ2-3; 8 bases are shared with TRBD2. The V segment lost 3 bases and the J segment 0 bases; nucleotides outside the gene matches: 6. Per the germline V gene, CDR1 is SGHRS and CDR2 is YFSETQ. The CDR3 is 16 residues long. CDR3 nucleotide sequence: TGCGCCAGCAGCTCCGGGGCGGGGGGTAGCACAGATACGCAGTATTTT. This gives the protein CASSSGAGGSTDTQYF.

This clonotype has just a few counts. This beta chain is off target for a library built for alpha chains, so its abundance means little. This chain links TRBV20-1 with TRBJ1-3; no clear D. CDR3 length equals 14 residues. Germline CDR1 DFQATT, CDR2 SNEGSKA (reference sequence). V dropped 2 bases and J dropped 2 bases, with 10 bases sitting between them. CDR3: CSARRPGPGNTIYF. DNA for the CDR3: TGCAGTGCTAGACGGCCGGGCCCTGGAAACACCATATATTTT.

Of note for this clonotype: Found in a library prepared for alpha chains, this beta chain is an off-target read, and its abundance has little meaning. The gene calls are TRBV7-2 and TRBJ2-3; TRBD1 is a possible D gene (6 bases). The CDR3 covers 16 residues. Germline V lookup: CDR1 SGHTA, CDR2 FQGNSA. V lost 5 bases and J lost 0, with 15 bases in between. CDR3 sequence reads: CASSQTDRRSTDTQYF. The CDR3 DNA sequence: TGTGCCAGCAGCCAAACAGACAGGAGAAGCACAGATACGCAGTATTTT. The complete variable domain, with remaining parts taken from reference TRBV7-2 and TRBJ2-3, reads GAGVSQSPSNKVTEKGKDVELRCDPISGHTALYWYRQSLGQGLEFLIYFQGNSAPDKSGLPSDRFSAERTGGSVSTLTIQRTQQEDSAVYLCASSQTDRRSTDTQYFGPGTRLTVL.

Comment on this clonotype: Because the library targeted alpha chains, this beta chain is an off-target read whose size means little. The chain recombines TRBV28 with TRBJ2-7, with 14 bases that match TRBD2. This CDR3 spans 16 amino acids. Germline CDR1 MDHEN, CDR2 SYDVKM. After removal of 4 bases from V and 3 bases from J, the junction contained 5 bases not matched to a gene. The CDR3 DNA reads TGTGCCAGCAGTTCCGGGACTAGCGGGGGCTACTACGAGCAGTACTTC. This codes for CASSSGTSGGYYEQYF. Variable domain in full (rest from reference TRBV28 and TRBJ2-7): DVKVTQSSRYLVKRTGEKVFLECVQDMDHENMFWYRQDPGLGLRLIYFSYDVKMKEKGDIPEGYSVSREKKERFSLILESASTNQTSMYLCASSSGTSGGYYEQYFGPGTRLTVT.

Concerning this clonotype: This beta chain is an unintended read in a library built for alpha chains; its size means little. The chain combines TRBV20-1 with TRBJ1-5; D might be TRBD1 (5 bases). Germline lookup yields CDR1 DFQATT and CDR2 SNEGSKA (reference sequence). V lost 2 bases to trimming and J lost 2 bases, with 10 bases between them. There are 14 residues in the CDR3. CDR3 coding DNA: TGCAGTGCTAGACGGGGCGAGGGCAATCAGCCCCAGCATTTT. Translation: CSARRGEGNQPQHF.

Notes on this clonotype: Little can be read into the size of this beta chain, an off-target read in a library designed for alpha chains. J is TRBJ2-3 and V is TRBV27; either TRBD1 or TRBD2 may supply D (6 bases each). The V gene lost 0 bases and the J gene lost 0 bases, with 10 bases spanning the gap. Germline lookup yields CDR1 MNHEY and CDR2 SMNVEV (reference sequence). This CDR3 is built from 16 residues. The CDR3 is CASSLSRGTSTDTQYF. The CDR3 DNA reads TGTGCCAGCAGTTTATCGAGGGGGACTAGCACAGATACGCAGTATTTT.

Turning to this clonotype: This beta chain represents an off-target read in a library built for alpha chains; its size is of limited meaning. This chain uses TRBV9 with TRBJ2-7; D unclear. Deletions cut 0 bases from V and 2 bases from J, with 12 bases between. Germline CDR1 SGDLS, CDR2 YYNGEE. The CDR3 has 15 residues. CDR3 sequence: CASSVGDWGPYEQYF. In DNA form, the CDR3 reads TGTGCCAGCAGCGTAGGAGATTGGGGTCCCTACGAGCAGTACTTC. The whole variable domain, remainder taken from reference TRBV9 and TRBJ2-7, is DSGVTQTPKHLITATGQRVTLRCSPRSGDLSVYWYQQSLDQGLQFLIQYYNGEERAKGNILERFSAQQFPDLHSELNLSSLELGDSALYFCASSVGDWGPYEQYFGPGTRLTVT.

With respect to this clonotype: Since the library was made to target alpha chains, this beta chain is a stray read and its abundance is not meaningful. This chain links TRBV4-1 with TRBJ2-2; D may be TRBD1 or TRBD2 (5 bases each). The CDR3 extends over 16 amino acids. The V and J ends lost 4 bases and 5 bases respectively, with 17 bases between them. Germline V gives CDR1 MGHRA, CDR2 YSYEKL. CDR3 sequence reads: CASSPTGWGSTGELFF. DNA for the CDR3: TGCGCCAGCAGCCCCACCGGGTGGGGGTCGACCGGGGAGCTGTTTTTT.

This clonotype was seen a handful of times. This beta chain is off target for a library built for alpha chains, so its abundance means little. The CDR3 spells CASSLGGADTQYF. The CDR3 nucleotides are TGCGCCAGCAGCTTAGGGGGCGCAGATACGCAGTATTTT. This chain joins TRBV5-1 and TRBJ2-3; 7 bases match TRBD1. Germline CDR1 SGHRS, CDR2 YFSETQ. CDR3 size: 13 residues. Trimming removed 2 bases from V and 4 bases from J; junction bases left unmatched: 1.

In regard to this clonotype: A library made for alpha chains picked up this beta chain off target, so its size means little. The V call is TRBV2, the J call TRBJ2-7, with 11 bases lining up with TRBD2. There are 17 residues in the CDR3. Trimming took 2 bases from V and 1 from J; bases not matched to a gene: 7. Germline values: CDR1 SNHLY, CDR2 FYNNEI. Here the CDR3 DNA reads TGTGCCAGCAGTGAAATGTTAGCGGGGGGGAGATCCTACGAGCAGTACTTC. Its translation is CASSEMLAGGRSYEQYF.